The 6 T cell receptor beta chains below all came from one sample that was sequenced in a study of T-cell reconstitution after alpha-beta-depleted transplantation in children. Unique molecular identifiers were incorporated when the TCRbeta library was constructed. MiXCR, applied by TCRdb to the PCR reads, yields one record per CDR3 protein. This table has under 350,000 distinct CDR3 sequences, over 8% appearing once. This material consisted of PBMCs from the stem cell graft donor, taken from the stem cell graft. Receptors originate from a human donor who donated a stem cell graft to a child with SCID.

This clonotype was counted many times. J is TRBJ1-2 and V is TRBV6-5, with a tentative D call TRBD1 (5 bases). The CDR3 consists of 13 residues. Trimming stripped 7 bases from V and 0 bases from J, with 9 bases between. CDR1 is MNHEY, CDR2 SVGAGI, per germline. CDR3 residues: CASTAGTNYGYTF. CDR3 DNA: TGTGCCAGCACCGCAGGGACTAACTATGGCTACACCTTC.

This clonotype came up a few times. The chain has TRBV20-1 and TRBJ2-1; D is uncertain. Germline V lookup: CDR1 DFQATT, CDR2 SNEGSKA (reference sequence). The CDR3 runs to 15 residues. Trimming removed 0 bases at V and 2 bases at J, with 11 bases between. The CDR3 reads CSAREGTGTYNEQFF. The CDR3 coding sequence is TGCAGTGCTAGAGAAGGTACCGGAACCTACAATGAGCAGTTCTTC.

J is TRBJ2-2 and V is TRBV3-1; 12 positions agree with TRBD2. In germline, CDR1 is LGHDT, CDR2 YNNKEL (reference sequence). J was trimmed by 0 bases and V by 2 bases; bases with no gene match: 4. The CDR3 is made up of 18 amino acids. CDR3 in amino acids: CASSQFGLAGTNTGELFF. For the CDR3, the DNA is TGTGCCAGCAGCCAATTCGGACTAGCGGGGACGAACACCGGGGAGCTGTTTTTT.

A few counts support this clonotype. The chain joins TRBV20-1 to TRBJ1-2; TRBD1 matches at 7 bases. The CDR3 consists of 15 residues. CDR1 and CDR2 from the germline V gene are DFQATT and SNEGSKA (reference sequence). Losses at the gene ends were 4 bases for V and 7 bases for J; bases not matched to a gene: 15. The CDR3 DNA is TGCAGTGCTAAAAATACAGGGGTCAGCATTTTTGGCTACACCTTC. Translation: CSAKNTGVSIFGYTF.

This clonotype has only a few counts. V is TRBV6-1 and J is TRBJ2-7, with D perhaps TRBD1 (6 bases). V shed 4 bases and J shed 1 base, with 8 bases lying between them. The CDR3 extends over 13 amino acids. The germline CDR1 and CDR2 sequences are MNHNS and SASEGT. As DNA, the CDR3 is TGTGCCAGCAGTGTTGGACAGTCCTACGAGCAGTACTTC. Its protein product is CASSVGQSYEQYF.

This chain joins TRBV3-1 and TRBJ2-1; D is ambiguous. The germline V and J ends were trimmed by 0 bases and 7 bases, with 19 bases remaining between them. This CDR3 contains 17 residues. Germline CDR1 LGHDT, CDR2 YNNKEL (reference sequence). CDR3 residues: CASSQDLPHGSQNEQFF. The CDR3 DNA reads TGTGCCAGCAGCCAAGACTTGCCCCACGGCTCTCAAAATGAGCAGTTCTTC.